This T cell receptor beta chain was recorded in a study of radiation and T cells in renal cell carcinoma. Study details: Nephrectomy followed 15 Gy stereotactic body radiation by 4 weeks.

The time point is: blood 2 weeks post-SBRT. Treatment defined: 15 Gy SBRT to primary tumor, nephrectomy 4 weeks later. Radiation-treated patients gave blood at baseline, week 2 and week 4. Measured with immunoSEQ multiplex PCR; TCRdb has only the in-frame clones, and not every one. The sample lists about 130,000 clones; about 81% were seen once. Specimen: blood, collected from a patient whose treatment included radiotherapy and nephrectomy. The receptor was derived from a man aged 45-65 years with renal cell carcinoma.

The CDR3 is CASSYSLGGRSYEQYF. The CDR3 DNA reads TGTGCCAGCAGTTACTCGTTGGGGGGCAGATCCTACGAGCAGTACTTC. The chain couples TRBV6-5 to TRBJ2-7; the D gene could be TRBD1 or TRBD2 (6 bases each). The CDR3 sequence is 16 residues long. V was clipped by 0 bases and J by 1 base, with 13 bases between them. Germline assignment: CDR1 MNHEY and CDR2 SVGAGI.